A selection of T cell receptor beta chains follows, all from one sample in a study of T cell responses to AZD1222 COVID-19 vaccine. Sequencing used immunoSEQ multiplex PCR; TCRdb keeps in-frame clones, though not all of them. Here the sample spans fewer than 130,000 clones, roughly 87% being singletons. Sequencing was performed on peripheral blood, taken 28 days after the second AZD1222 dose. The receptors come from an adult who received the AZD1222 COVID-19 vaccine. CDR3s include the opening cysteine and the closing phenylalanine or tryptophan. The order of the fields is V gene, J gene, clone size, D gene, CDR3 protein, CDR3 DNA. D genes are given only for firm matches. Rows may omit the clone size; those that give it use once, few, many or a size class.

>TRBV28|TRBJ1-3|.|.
CASSLRSGNTIYF
TGTGCCAGCAGTTTACGGTCTGGAAACACCATATATTTT
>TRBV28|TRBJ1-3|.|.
CASSSGNTIYF
TGTGCCAGCAGCTCTGGAAACACCATATATTTT
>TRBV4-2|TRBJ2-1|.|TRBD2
CASSQDGGLASDEQFF
TGTGCCAGCAGCCAAGATGGAGGACTAGCCTCGGATGAGCAGTTCTTC
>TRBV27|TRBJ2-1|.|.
CASSLTASVPREFF
TGTGCCAGCAGTTTAACGGCTAGCGTCCCCAGGGAGTTCTTC
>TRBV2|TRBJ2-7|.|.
CASSDQPIEQYF
TGTGCCAGCAGCGACCAACCAATCGAGCAGTACTTC
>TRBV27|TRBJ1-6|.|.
CASSLGSRGNRDSPLHF
TGTGCCAGCAGCTTGGGCTCTCGGGGTAATCGTGATTCACCCCTCCACTTT
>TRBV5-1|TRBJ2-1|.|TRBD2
CASSLNSGRGYNEQFF
TGCGCCAGCAGCTTGAATAGCGGGAGAGGCTACAATGAGCAGTTCTTC
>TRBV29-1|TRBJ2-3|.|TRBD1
CSAGFRDRVPDTQYF
TGCAGCGCCGGCTTCAGGGACAGAGTCCCAGATACGCAGTATTTT
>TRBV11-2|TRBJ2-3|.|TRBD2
CASSLTSGWADTQYF
TGTGCCAGCAGCTTGACTAGCGGGTGGGCAGATACGCAGTATTTT
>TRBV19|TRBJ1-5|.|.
CASSMLSGSNQPQHF
TGTGCCAGTAGTATGTTGTCGGGTAGCAATCAGCCCCAGCATTTT
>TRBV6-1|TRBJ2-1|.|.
CASSDSPEGYNEQFF
TGTGCCAGCAGTGATTCACCCGAGGGCTACAATGAGCAGTTCTTC
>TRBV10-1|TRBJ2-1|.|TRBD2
CASSEGTSGRNEQFF
TGCGCCAGCAGTGAGGGGACTAGCGGCCGCAATGAGCAGTTCTTC
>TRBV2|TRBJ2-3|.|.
CASSESLYGTQYF
TGTGCCAGCAGTGAATCCCTTTATGGTACGCAGTATTTT
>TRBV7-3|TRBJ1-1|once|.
CASSLKGLNRVNTEAFF
TGTGCCAGCAGCTTAAAGGGGTTGAACAGGGTGAACACTGAAGCTTTCTTT
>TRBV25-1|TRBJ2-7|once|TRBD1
CASSRRDSIVPYEQYF
TGTGCCAGCAGTAGACGGGACAGCATAGTCCCCTACGAGCAGTACTTC
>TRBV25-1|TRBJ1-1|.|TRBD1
CASSEHRGPNTEAFF
TGTGCCAGCAGTGAGCACAGGGGGCCAAACACTGAAGCTTTCTTT
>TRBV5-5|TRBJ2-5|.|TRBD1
CASSLSWTGGETQYF
TGTGCCAGCAGCTTATCCTGGACAGGGGGAGAGACCCAGTACTTC
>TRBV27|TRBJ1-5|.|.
CASSPPPTGSYQPQHF
TGTGCCAGCAGTCCGCCCCCAACAGGGAGCTATCAGCCCCAGCATTTT
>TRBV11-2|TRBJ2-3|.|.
CASSLDRSNTQYF
TGTGCCAGCAGCTTAGATCGCTCGAATACGCAGTATTTT
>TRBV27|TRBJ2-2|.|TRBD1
CASSLLYRGVGTGELFF
TGTGCCAGCAGTTTATTGTACAGGGGGGTTGGCACCGGGGAGCTGTTTTTT
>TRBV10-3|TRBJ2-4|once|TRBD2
CAISESPGLAGLNIQYF
TGTGCCATCAGTGAGTCCCCGGGACTAGCGGGACTGAACATTCAGTACTTC
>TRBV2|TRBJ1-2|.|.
CASSEANGRGPYGYTF
TGTGCCAGCAGTGAAGCGAACGGACGGGGGCCCTATGGCTACACCTTC
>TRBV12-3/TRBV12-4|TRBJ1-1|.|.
CASSLALRSEAFF
TGTGCCAGCAGTTTGGCTCTAAGGTCTGAAGCTTTCTTT
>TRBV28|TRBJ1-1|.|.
CASSFGRYEAFF
TGTGCCAGCAGTTTCGGCAGATATGAAGCTTTCTTT
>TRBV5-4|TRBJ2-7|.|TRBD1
CATQSRTGDYEQYF
TGTGCCACCCAATCCCGGACAGGGGACTACGAGCAGTACTTC
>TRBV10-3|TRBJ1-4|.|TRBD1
CAISPGQGGEKLFF
TGTGCCATCAGTCCGGGACAGGGAGGCGAAAAACTGTTTTTT
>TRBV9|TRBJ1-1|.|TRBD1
CASSAGGQENTEAFF
TGTGCCAGCAGCGCGGGCGGACAGGAAAACACTGAAGCTTTCTTT
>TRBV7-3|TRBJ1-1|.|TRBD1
CASSRPGQGMGAFF
TGTGCCAGCAGCCGACCGGGACAGGGGATGGGGGCTTTCTTT
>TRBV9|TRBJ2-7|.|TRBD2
CASSIGPGGEVEQYF
TGTGCCAGCAGCATTGGTCCGGGAGGTGAAGTCGAGCAGTACTTC
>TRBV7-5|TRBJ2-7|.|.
CVRSPPGHARKSGEQYF
TGTGTCAGAAGCCCCCCAGGGCACGCGAGAAAATCAGGGGAGCAGTACTTC
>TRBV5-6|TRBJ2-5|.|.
CASSLGRLVGETQYF
TGTGCCAGCAGCTTGGGACGTCTAGTTGGTGAGACCCAGTACTTC
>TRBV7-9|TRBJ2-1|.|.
CASSLVGSYNEQFF
TGTGCCAGCAGCTTAGTCGGGAGTTACAATGAGCAGTTCTTC
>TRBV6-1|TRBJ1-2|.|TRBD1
CASSEGQGVYGYTF
TGTGCCAGCAGTGAAGGACAGGGCGTCTATGGCTACACCTTC
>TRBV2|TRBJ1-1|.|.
CASRRVRNTEAFF
TGTGCCAGTCGCAGGGTACGAAACACTGAAGCTTTCTTT
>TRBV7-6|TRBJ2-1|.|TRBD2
CASSFRLAVGNEQFF
TGTGCCAGCAGCTTTCGCCTAGCGGTAGGGAATGAGCAGTTCTTC
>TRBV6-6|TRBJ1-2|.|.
CASTDTVTALYGYTF
TGTGCCAGCACCGACACCGTTACCGCCCTTTATGGCTACACCTTC
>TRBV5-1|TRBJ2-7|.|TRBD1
CASSPGTGSYEQYF
TGCGCCAGCAGCCCGGGGACAGGCTCCTACGAGCAGTACTTC
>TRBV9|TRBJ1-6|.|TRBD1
CASSPSIQDRDNSPLHF
TGTGCCAGCAGCCCATCAATCCAGGACAGGGATAATTCACCCCTCCACTTT
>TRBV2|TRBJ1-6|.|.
CASNRQENSPLHF
TGTGCCAGCAATCGACAGGAGAATTCACCCCTCCACTTT
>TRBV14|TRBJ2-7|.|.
CASSRSYEQYF
TGTGCCAGCAGCCGGTCCTACGAGCAGTACTTC
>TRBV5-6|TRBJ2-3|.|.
CASRTSTSTDTQYF
TGTGCCAGCCGGACTTCGACTAGCACAGATACGCAGTATTTT
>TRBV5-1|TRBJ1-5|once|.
CASSLSGSQTQPQHF
TGCGCCAGCAGCTTATCGGGCAGCCAAACTCAGCCCCAGCATTTT
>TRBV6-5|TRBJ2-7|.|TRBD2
CASTRLAETHREQYF
TGTGCCAGCACTAGACTAGCGGAGACGCATAGGGAGCAGTACTTC
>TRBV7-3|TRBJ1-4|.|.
CASSLTGQDNEKLFF
TGTGCCAGCAGCTTAACAGGGCAGGATAATGAAAAACTGTTTTTT
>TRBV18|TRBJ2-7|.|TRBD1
CASSPDRGISYEQYF
TGTGCCAGCTCCCCCGACAGGGGGATCTCCTACGAGCAGTACTTC
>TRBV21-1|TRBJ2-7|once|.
CASSAAGASGSTGYEQYF
TGTGCCAGCAGCGCGGCGGGGGCTAGCGGGAGTACTGGGTACGAGCAGTACTTC
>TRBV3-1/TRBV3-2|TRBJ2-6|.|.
CASSQEFRRAGANVLTF
TGTGCCAGCAGCCAAGAATTCAGGAGGGCTGGGGCCAACGTCCTGACTTTC
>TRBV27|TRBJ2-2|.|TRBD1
CASSPRQGSGELFF
TGTGCCAGCAGTCCGAGACAGGGGTCCGGGGAGCTGTTTTTT
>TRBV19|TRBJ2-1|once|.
CASDGGGSLRRNEQFF
TGTGCCAGTGATGGGGGCGGGTCCCTTCGTAGGAATGAGCAGTTCTTC
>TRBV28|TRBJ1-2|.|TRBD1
CASSAADRVDYGYTF
TGTGCCAGCAGTGCTGCGGACAGGGTGGACTATGGCTACACCTTC
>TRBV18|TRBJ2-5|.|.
CASSPPGLGEETQYF
TGTGCCAGCTCACCCCCGGGACTGGGAGAAGAGACCCAGTACTTC